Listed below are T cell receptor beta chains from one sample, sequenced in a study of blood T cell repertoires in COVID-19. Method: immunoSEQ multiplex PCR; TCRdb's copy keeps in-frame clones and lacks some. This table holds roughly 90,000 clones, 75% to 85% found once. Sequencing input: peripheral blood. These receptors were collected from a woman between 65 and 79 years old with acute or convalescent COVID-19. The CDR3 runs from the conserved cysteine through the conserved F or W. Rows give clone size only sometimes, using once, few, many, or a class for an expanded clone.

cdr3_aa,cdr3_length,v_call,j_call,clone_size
CASRGLAGGDETQYF,15,TRBV6-5,TRBJ2-5,few
CASSVGGTEAFF,12,TRBV10-1,TRBJ1-1,.
CASSPGLQANYGYTF,15,TRBV5-4,TRBJ1-2,.
CASSSPGQSYEQYF,14,TRBV27,TRBJ2-7,.
CASSQDYGGGETQYF,15,TRBV14,TRBJ2-5,.
CASSLRVAGAFYEQYF,16,TRBV13,TRBJ2-7,.
CASSQSEYLSTEAFF,15,TRBV11-1,TRBJ1-1,few
CASSFSGYTDTQYF,14,TRBV27,TRBJ2-3,.
CASTGGPGTVKSNEQFF,17,TRBV19,TRBJ2-1,.
CASRPQGPGELFF,13,TRBV6-1,TRBJ2-2,once
CASSLTSGGPLETQYF,16,TRBV5-4,TRBJ2-5,.
CASSYSGGVSDTQYF,15,TRBV11-2,TRBJ2-3,.
CASTPGGLAADTQYF,15,TRBV7-9,TRBJ2-3,.
CASSLLRSSYNEQFF,15,TRBV7-2,TRBJ2-1,.
CASSSRDRSNYGYTF,15,TRBV11-1,TRBJ1-2,.
CASSQDIISGASGEQYF,17,TRBV3-1/TRBV3-2,TRBJ2-7,.
CASSRLTGYTEAFF,14,TRBV4-1,TRBJ1-1,few
CASSASAHLLNEQFF,15,TRBV4-2,TRBJ2-1,few
CASSQGQEAETQYF,14,TRBV4-2,TRBJ2-5,.
CASSEGGGEKEQYF,14,TRBV6-1,TRBJ2-7,once
CASSPLSGGVGTDTQYF,17,TRBV7-6,TRBJ2-3,few
CASSPTSQGAREKLFF,16,TRBV4-2,TRBJ1-4,.
CASRQPGQGMNGYTF,15,TRBV28,TRBJ1-2,once
CASRPDRAGNQPQHF,15,TRBV6-5,TRBJ1-5,few
CASSQRQGNSPLHF,14,TRBV4-2,TRBJ1-6,few
CASSLRTSITDTQYF,15,TRBV7-2,TRBJ2-3,once
CASSNRGTQYF,11,TRBV11-2,TRBJ2-5,.
CASSLGQGSGNTIYF,15,TRBV7-6,TRBJ1-3,.
CASSLLYEQYF,11,TRBV28,TRBJ2-7,.
CASSVVPVLSTDTQYF,16,TRBV9,TRBJ2-3,.
CASSLRTIAGDTQYF,15,TRBV27,TRBJ2-3,.
CASSEVPDSLNTEAFF,16,TRBV2,TRBJ1-1,.
CASSLGGQGPYEQYF,15,TRBV28,TRBJ2-7,.
CASSSLGDTNYNEQFF,16,TRBV19,TRBJ2-1,once
CSVSVTALAFF,11,TRBV29-1,TRBJ1-1,.
CATSERGFEQFF,12,TRBV24-1,TRBJ2-1,.
CASSLELAYNEQFF,14,TRBV5-1,TRBJ2-1,.
CASSLGLTGSEQYF,14,TRBV7-8,TRBJ2-7,.
CASSLQGTYGYTF,13,TRBV7-2,TRBJ1-2,few
CASSGVRTGRGADTQYF,17,TRBV7-9,TRBJ2-3,.
CASSPTGTGDNEQFF,15,TRBV18,TRBJ2-1,few
CASSLNLTGYNEKLFF,16,TRBV7-3,TRBJ1-4,.
CASSELGQGQGHGYTF,16,TRBV2,TRBJ1-2,.
CASSVDEGIADTQYF,15,TRBV9,TRBJ2-3,.
CASSPPGQGGYTF,13,TRBV18,TRBJ1-2,.
CSGNDRDRGSETQYF,15,TRBV29-1,TRBJ2-5,.